This entry lists 27 T cell receptor beta chains sequenced from one sample in a study of early T cells in non-severe SARS-CoV-2 infection. TCRdb passed the 5' RACE reads through MiXCR, listing each CDR3 protein once. Among approximately 99,000 distinct CDR3 sequences listed, 9.5% to 13% were seen once. The sample comprised whole blood. The receptors here all came from an adult who was a healthcare worker with PCR-confirmed SARS-CoV-2 infection or an uninfected control (not recorded which).

This clonotype occurred many times. V gene TRBV20-1 combines with J gene TRBJ2-7; D uncertain. The CDR3 loop spans 12 amino acids. Trimming took off 3 bases at V and 0 bases at J, with 6 bases between the two ends. Germline V lookup: CDR1 DFQATT, CDR2 SNEGSKA (reference sequence). The CDR3 DNA sequence: TGCAGTGCTAGTTTGGGCTCCTACGAGCAGTACTTC. Its translation: CSASLGSYEQYF.

The chain is built from TRBV19 and TRBJ2-1, with D perhaps TRBD1 or TRBD2 (6 bases each). Deletions cut 6 bases from V and 3 bases from J, with 12 bases between. The length of the CDR3 is 14 residues. Germline V gene data show CDR1 as LNHDA and CDR2 as SQIVND (reference sequence). Here the CDR3 DNA reads TGTGCCAGTAGGGGGGGCCCTCTCTACAATGAGCAGTTCTTC. This translates into CASRGGPLYNEQFF. The full variable domain, with the rest looked up from reference TRBV19 and TRBJ2-1, is DGGITQSPKYLFRKEGQNVTLSCEQNLNHDAMYWYRQDPGQGLRLIYYSQIVNDFQKGDIAEGYSVSREKKESFPLTVTSAQKNPTAFYLCASRGGPLYNEQFFGPGTRLTVL.

This chain links TRBV12-3 or TRBV12-4 with TRBJ2-3; D ambiguous. V lost 4 bases and J lost 2, with 10 bases in between. This CDR3 contains 14 residues. The CDR3 loop is CASSYPHYTDTQYF. The CDR3 nucleotides read TGTGCCAGCAGTTACCCCCACTACACAGATACGCAGTATTTT.

There are a few counts of this clonotype. The V call is TRBV29-1, the J call TRBJ2-1; 15 bases agree with TRBD2. The CDR3 is 13 amino acids. Per the germline V gene, CDR1 is SQVTM and CDR2 is ANQGSEA. J lost 9 bases, V lost 7 bases, and 4 bases had no gene match. Written as DNA, the CDR3 is TGCAGCGCCGGACTAGCGGGAGGGATTGAGCAGTTCTTC. The encoded protein is CSAGLAGGIEQFF.

The CDR3 reads CASSQDTNNSPLHF. As DNA, the CDR3 is TGTGCCAGCAGCCAAGACACTAATAATTCACCCCTCCACTTT. The chain is built from TRBV4-2 and TRBJ1-6; no definite D call. The CDR3 consists of 14 residues. Germline loops: CDR1 LGHNA, CDR2 YNFKEQ. V lost 0 bases to trimming and J lost 5 bases, with 5 bases between them.

This clonotype has a handful of counts. V usage is TRBV12-3 or TRBV12-4 and J usage is TRBJ1-4; D perhaps matches TRBD1 (6 bases). The CDR3 covers 13 residues. V was trimmed by 6 bases and J by 5 bases, leaving 10 bases between them. The CDR3 nucleotides are TGTGCCAGCAGGGACAGTCCCAATGAAAAACTGTTTTTT. Its translation: CASRDSPNEKLFF.

V and J are TRBV11-1 and TRBJ2-1, with 11 nucleotides matching TRBD2. The V segment lost 3 bases and the J segment 0 bases; nucleotides outside the gene matches: 4. Germline-derived CDR1 and CDR2 are SGHAT and FQDESV (reference sequence). The CDR3 is 17 amino acids. CDR3 nucleotides: TGTGCCAGCAGCTTCGGGACTAGCGGTGGCTCCTACAATGAGCAGTTCTTC. Amino acid sequence: CASSFGTSGGSYNEQFF. Together with reference TRBV11-1 and TRBJ2-1, the CDR3 gives the full variable domain: EAEVAQSPRYKITEKSQAVAFWCDPISGHATLYWYRQILGQGPELLVQFQDESVVDDSQLPKDRFSAERLKGVDSTLKIQPAELGDSAMYLCASSFGTSGGSYNEQFFGPGTRLTVL.

A few counts support this clonotype. The V gene is TRBV20-1, the J gene TRBJ1-1; D call uncertain. CDR3 length: 13 amino acids. The V gene's germline CDR1 is DFQATT and CDR2 SNEGSKA (reference sequence). Trimming left V 5 bases short and J 1 base short, with 11 bases between. CDR3 in DNA: TGCAGTGCTCTCCGGACGGGGAACACTGAAGCTTTCTTT. Translated: CSALRTGNTEAFF.

The chain carries TRBV20-1 and TRBJ1-6; possible D gene TRBD1, 5 bases. Germline V gene lookup returns CDR1 DFQATT and CDR2 SNEGSKA (reference sequence). V dropped 0 bases and J dropped 9 bases, with 12 bases sitting between them. This CDR3 has 14 residues. The CDR3, as DNA: TGCAGTGCTAGAGAGAATCAGGGCATTTCACCCCTCCACTTT. Residues: CSARENQGISPLHF.

Only a few counts were recorded for this clonotype. V usage is TRBV30 and J usage is TRBJ2-1; 10 nucleotides agree with TRBD2. J lost 7 bases, V lost 3 bases, and 15 bases had no gene match. CDR3 length: 17 residues. Germline values: CDR1 GTSNPN, CDR2 SVGIG (reference sequence). CDR3 in DNA: TGTGCCTGGAGCTACGCTAGCGGGAGTACAAAGCTGAATGAGCAGTTCTTC. Translation gives CAWSYASGSTKLNEQFF.

The rearrangement joins TRBV10-3 to TRBJ1-4; 9 nucleotides agree with TRBD1. Germline-derived CDR1 and CDR2 are ENHRY and SYGVKD. The CDR3 totals 15 residues. The junction had 10 bases not matched to a gene; V was cut back by 6 bases and J by 8 bases. The CDR3 DNA follows: TGTGCCATCAGAGAACCGGGACAGGGTGACGAAAAACTGTTTTTT. It specifies CAIREPGQGDEKLFF.

The rearrangement joins TRBV3-1 to TRBJ1-2, with D hard to call. CDR1 and CDR2 (germline): LGHDT, YNNKEL (reference sequence). Trimming removed 0 bases from V and 8 bases from J, with 4 bases in between. The CDR3 contains 11 residues. The CDR3 loop reads CASSQEFGYTF. The CDR3 DNA reads TGTGCCAGCAGCCAAGAGTTCGGCTACACCTTC.

This clonotype has more than one count but fewer than ten. The rearrangement links TRBV11-1 to TRBJ2-1; TRBD1 or TRBD2 may be the D gene (5 bases each). The CDR3 consists of 16 residues. CDR1 is SGHAT and CDR2 is FQDESV in the germline V gene (reference sequence). Trimming took 2 bases from V and 0 from J, leaving 11 bases between them. CDR3 nucleotide sequence: TGTGCCAGCAGCTTACGTCGGGGCTACTCCTACAATGAGCAGTTCTTC. Its protein product is CASSLRRGYSYNEQFF.

This sequence joins TRBV6-1 and TRBJ1-4; D not certain. Trimming took off 7 bases at V and 8 bases at J, with 20 bases between the two ends. The CDR3 has 15 residues. Germline CDR1 is MNHNS and CDR2 is SASEGT. The CDR3 reads CASTRSRDRVEKLFF. Here the CDR3 DNA reads TGTGCCAGCACCCGCTCGAGGGATCGTGTCGAAAAACTGTTTTTT.

This chain connects TRBV15 to TRBJ2-1; D possibly corresponds to TRBD2 (5 bases). Per the germline V gene, CDR1 is LNHNV and CDR2 is YYDKDF (reference sequence). V was pared by 1 base and J by 4 bases, with 5 bases between. This CDR3 is 13 amino acids long. The chain's CDR3 is CATSRGTYNEQFF. The CDR3 DNA is TGTGCCACCAGCAGAGGGACTTACAATGAGCAGTTCTTC.

This clonotype has only a few counts. The chain carries TRBV20-1 and TRBJ2-3; 12 nucleotides match TRBD2. The CDR3 spans 15 residues. With 5 bases clipped from V and 5 bases from J, the junction kept 8 bases outside the gene matches. Germline V CDR1 and CDR2: DFQATT, SNEGSKA (reference sequence). The CDR3 loop is CSADPSGRAVDTQYF. Written as DNA, the CDR3 is TGCAGTGCTGATCCTAGCGGGAGGGCCGTAGATACGCAGTATTTT.

The table lists this clonotype with a few counts. V and J are TRBV29-1 and TRBJ2-1; 8 bases fit TRBD2. Per the germline V gene, CDR1 is SQVTM and CDR2 is ANQGSEA. The CDR3 contains 15 residues. Trimming cost V 7 bases and J 4 bases; bases outside gene matches: 12. In DNA, the CDR3 is TGCAGCGCCGGAGTGCCTAGCGGGCTTTACAATGAGCAGTTCTTC. As protein: CSAGVPSGLYNEQFF.

V gene TRBV7-3 combines with J gene TRBJ2-5, with 14 bases that match TRBD2. The germline CDR1 and CDR2 sequences are SGHTA and FQGTGA. Trimming removed 5 bases from V and 2 bases from J; junction bases left unmatched: 7. This CDR3 is built from 17 residues. CDR3 nucleotides: TGTGCCAGCAGCCCCGGGACTAGCGGGGGACTTCAAGAGACCCAGTACTTC. It codes for CASSPGTSGGLQETQYF.

The chain combines TRBV12-3 or TRBV12-4 with TRBJ2-3; weak D call: TRBD2 (5 bases). CDR3 length: 14 residues. V lost 10 bases to trimming and J lost 4 bases, with 18 bases between them. The CDR3: CATRDSGSSDTQYF. CDR3 coding DNA: TGTGCCACCCGAGATTCGGGGTCATCAGATACGCAGTATTTT.

This clonotype was seen many times. This rearrangement joins TRBV11-2 to TRBJ2-1; 8 positions match TRBD1. Germline V gives CDR1 SGHAT, CDR2 FQNNGV. The CDR3 sequence is 15 residues long. Trimming took 5 bases from V and 6 from J; bases not matched to a gene: 9. The CDR3 loop reads CASSPRTGSTNEQFF. CDR3 nucleotide sequence: TGTGCCAGCAGCCCGCGGACAGGGTCAACCAATGAGCAGTTCTTC.

V gene TRBV10-1 combines with J gene TRBJ1-1; no definite D call. The germline V gene has CDR1 WNHNN and CDR2 SYGVQD (reference sequence). V was trimmed by 6 bases and J by 1 base, leaving 21 bases between them. The CDR3 length is 17 residues. CDR3 region: CASSPLRLPSGNTEAFF. The CDR3 DNA reads TGCGCCAGCAGCCCACTGAGGCTTCCCTCGGGGAACACTGAAGCTTTCTTT.

This clonotype was detected a few times. Sequence at one end of the junction differs from germline and may be a read error. The V and J genes are TRBV6-6 and TRBJ2-7; D is perhaps TRBD1 (5 bases). This CDR3 spans 11 amino acids. Germline-derived CDR1 and CDR2 are MNHNY and SVGAGI (reference sequence). Here the CDR3 DNA reads TGTGCCAGCCAGGGCGCCTACGAACAGTACTTC. The encoded protein is CASQGAYEQYF.

There are a few counts of this clonotype. The chain couples TRBV12-3 or TRBV12-4 to TRBJ1-2, with TRBD1 matching over 7 bases. This CDR3 has 15 residues. V was pared by 4 bases and J by 8 bases, with 13 bases of the junction left unmatched. Here the CDR3 reads CASSSFKQGQDGYTF. For the CDR3, the DNA is TGTGCCAGCAGTTCCTTTAAACAGGGGCAAGACGGCTACACCTTC.

This clonotype was seen at least ten times. The chain links TRBV28 to TRBJ2-2, with 8 nucleotides matching TRBD1. The CDR3 length is 15 residues. Germline lookup yields CDR1 MDHEN and CDR2 SYDVKM. Germline trimming cut 4 bases from V and 4 bases from J; bases unmatched to any gene: 5. The CDR3 DNA is TGTGCCAGCAGTTCACCGGGACAGGTCACCGGGGAGCTGTTTTTT. It codes for CASSSPGQVTGELFF.

The chain uses TRBV9 and TRBJ1-3; TRBD1 might be the D (5 bases). The germline V gene has CDR1 SGDLS and CDR2 YYNGEE. V shed 3 bases and J shed 2 bases, with 15 bases lying between them. The CDR3 consists of 16 residues. CDR3 in DNA: TGTGCCAGCAGCGCAGACCTCGGGGGAGCTGGAAACACCATATATTTT. Its translation: CASSADLGGAGNTIYF. Supplemented by reference TRBV9 and TRBJ1-3, the full variable domain reads DSGVTQTPKHLITATGQRVTLRCSPRSGDLSVYWYQQSLDQGLQFLIQYYNGEERAKGNILERFSAQQFPDLHSELNLSSLELGDSALYFCASSADLGGAGNTIYFGEGSWLTVV.

The rearrangement uses TRBV7-9 and TRBJ1-5; 10 positions match TRBD1. The CDR3 covers 16 residues. The J segment lost 7 bases and the V segment lost 5 bases, leaving 11 bases of the junction unmatched. The germline gives CDR1 SEHNR, CDR2 FQNEAQ (reference sequence). The DNA of the CDR3 is TGTGCCAGCAGCCCGCGGGACAGGGGACAAGGCCAGCCCCAGCATTTT. This codes for CASSPRDRGQGQPQHF.

This clonotype was picked up many times. The J gene is TRBJ1-3, the V gene TRBV5-1; D perhaps matches TRBD1 (6 bases). The CDR3 has 15 amino acids. Germline V gene sequence: CDR1 SGHRS, CDR2 YFSETQ. With 1 base removed from V and 2 bases from J, the gap between germline ends came to 10 bases. CDR3 amino acids: CASSLPGATGNTIYF. CDR3 DNA: TGCGCCAGCAGCTTGCCGGGGGCAACTGGAAACACCATATATTTT.